A selection of T cell receptor beta chains follows, all from one sample in a study of T cells after yellow fever vaccination. TCRdb redid the calling of the 5' RACE reads with MiXCR, one entry per CDR3 protein. The profile covers hundreds of thousands of distinct CDR3 sequences, with roughly 14% appearing a single time and over 11% taken by the ten largest. This sample comprised PBMCs, obtained on the day of the yellow fever booster vaccination. Source of these receptors: a man in his thirties or forties who received the YFV17D yellow fever vaccine. The CDR3 runs from the conserved cysteine through the conserved F or W. The order of the fields is V gene, J gene, clone size, D gene, CDR3 DNA, CDR3 protein. The D gene is left open where the match is weak. The size entry is marked missing in some rows and otherwise reads once, few, many or a size class.

v_call: TRBV5-1; j_call: TRBJ2-3; clone_size: -; d_call: -; cdr3_nt: TGCGCCAGCAGCTTGGGGCTAGCTCCTTCCACAGATACGCAGTATTTT; cdr3_aa: CASSLGLAPSTDTQYF
v_call: TRBV3-1; j_call: TRBJ2-3; clone_size: few; d_call: -; cdr3_nt: TGTGCCAGCAGCCAAAATGGTTGGGAAGATACGCAGTATTTT; cdr3_aa: CASSQNGWEDTQYF
v_call: TRBV29-1; j_call: TRBJ2-3; clone_size: few; d_call: -; cdr3_nt: TGCAGCGCTGGGCAGTCCCCTAGCACAGATACGCAGTATTTT; cdr3_aa: CSAGQSPSTDTQYF
v_call: TRBV15; j_call: TRBJ2-7; clone_size: -; d_call: TRBD1; cdr3_nt: TGTGCCACCAGCAGATTGGGGACAGGCTCCTACGAGCAGTACTTC; cdr3_aa: CATSRLGTGSYEQYF
v_call: TRBV4-3; j_call: TRBJ2-7; clone_size: -; d_call: TRBD1; cdr3_nt: TGCGCCAGCAGCCCGACGACAGGGCGAGCCTACGAGCAGTACTTC; cdr3_aa: CASSPTTGRAYEQYF
v_call: TRBV10-1; j_call: TRBJ2-2; clone_size: few; d_call: -; cdr3_nt: TGCGCCAGCAGTGCCGGGGACCGGGAGCTGTTTTTT; cdr3_aa: CASSAGDRELFF
v_call: TRBV20-1; j_call: TRBJ2-4; clone_size: -; d_call: -; cdr3_nt: TGCAGTGCTAGAGATCACGCAGGCAAAAACATTCAGTACTTC; cdr3_aa: CSARDHAGKNIQYF
v_call: TRBV7-8; j_call: TRBJ2-7; clone_size: -; d_call: -; cdr3_nt: TGTGCCAGCAGCCGTAATCGGGACACCAGACGGGAAGAGCAGTACTTC; cdr3_aa: CASSRNRDTRREEQYF
v_call: TRBV20-1; j_call: TRBJ2-3; clone_size: -; d_call: -; cdr3_nt: TGCAGTGCCCCGGAGAAACCTAGCACAGATACGCAGTATTTT; cdr3_aa: CSAPEKPSTDTQYF
v_call: TRBV7-2; j_call: TRBJ2-2; clone_size: -; d_call: -; cdr3_nt: TGTGCCAGCAGCCCGCCAGTGGGGAGCACCCAAGGCGGGGAGCTGTTTTTT; cdr3_aa: CASSPPVGSTQGGELFF
v_call: TRBV28; j_call: TRBJ2-3; clone_size: few; d_call: TRBD2; cdr3_nt: TGTGCCAGCAGTCCCCTTTTGGAGGGCGCGGCTAGCGGGAGGCGGGGAGATACGCAGTATTTT; cdr3_aa: CASSPLLEGAASGRRGDTQYF
v_call: TRBV27; j_call: TRBJ2-7; clone_size: -; d_call: -; cdr3_nt: TGTGCCAGCAGTCCAGCAAGTATCGAGGGCTACGAGCAGTACTTC; cdr3_aa: CASSPASIEGYEQYF
v_call: TRBV28; j_call: TRBJ2-7; clone_size: -; d_call: -; cdr3_nt: TGTGCCAGCAGTCCCCGCGGGGTGAGTTCCTACGAGCAGTACTTC; cdr3_aa: CASSPRGVSSYEQYF
v_call: TRBV20-1; j_call: TRBJ2-7; clone_size: -; d_call: -; cdr3_nt: TGCAGTGTACAGCGGCCTGGGGGCGAACAGTACTTC; cdr3_aa: CSVQRPGGEQYF
v_call: TRBV4-2; j_call: TRBJ2-1; clone_size: few; d_call: -; cdr3_nt: TGTGCCAGCAGCCAAGAGTACAGTGGATCCTACAATGAGCAGTTCTTC; cdr3_aa: CASSQEYSGSYNEQFF
v_call: TRBV20-1; j_call: TRBJ1-3; clone_size: few; d_call: TRBD1; cdr3_nt: TGCAGTGCTAGCGGACAGGGTGGAAACACCATATATTTT; cdr3_aa: CSASGQGGNTIYF
v_call: TRBV12-3/TRBV12-4; j_call: TRBJ2-1; clone_size: once; d_call: -; cdr3_nt: TGTGCCAGCAGTTTAAATGGCGGAGGGGGGGATGAGCAGTTCTTC; cdr3_aa: CASSLNGGGGDEQFF
v_call: TRBV20-1; j_call: TRBJ2-1; clone_size: -; d_call: -; cdr3_nt: TGCAGTGCTAGGCCGGATTACAATGAGCAGTTCTTC; cdr3_aa: CSARPDYNEQFF
v_call: TRBV29-1; j_call: TRBJ2-1; clone_size: -; d_call: TRBD2; cdr3_nt: TGCACCTATGGGAGGGCCGGCTCCTACAATGAGCAGTTCTTC; cdr3_aa: CTYGRAGSYNEQFF
v_call: TRBV12-3/TRBV12-4; j_call: TRBJ2-7; clone_size: -; d_call: -; cdr3_nt: TGTGCCAGCAGTCGCTCAAGTGTGGTGGGCGAGCAGTACTTC; cdr3_aa: CASSRSSVVGEQYF
v_call: TRBV6-5; j_call: TRBJ2-1; clone_size: few; d_call: -; cdr3_nt: TGTGCCAGCAGTTACATTAGGGCCGTATCCAATGAGCAGTTCTTC; cdr3_aa: CASSYIRAVSNEQFF
v_call: TRBV20-1; j_call: TRBJ2-1; clone_size: -; d_call: TRBD2; cdr3_nt: TGCAGTGCTAGAGATACTAGCGGGGGTAGCTCCTACAATGAGCAGTTCTTC; cdr3_aa: CSARDTSGGSSYNEQFF
v_call: TRBV5-5; j_call: TRBJ2-3; clone_size: few; d_call: TRBD2; cdr3_nt: TGTGCCAGCAGGGTATGGGCTAGCGGAAGCACAGATACGCAGTATTTT; cdr3_aa: CASRVWASGSTDTQYF
v_call: TRBV10-3; j_call: TRBJ1-3; clone_size: -; d_call: -; cdr3_nt: TGTGCCATTCGCGTCGCCTCTGGAAACACCATATATTTT; cdr3_aa: CAIRVASGNTIYF
v_call: TRBV5-1; j_call: TRBJ2-3; clone_size: -; d_call: TRBD1; cdr3_nt: TGCGCCAGCTCCCAGACAGGGGATACGCAGTATTTT; cdr3_aa: CASSQTGDTQYF
v_call: TRBV15; j_call: TRBJ2-5; clone_size: few; d_call: TRBD2; cdr3_nt: TGTGCCACCAGCAGAGTCCCCAGCGGGAGTAAAGAGACCCAGTACTTC; cdr3_aa: CATSRVPSGSKETQYF
v_call: TRBV19; j_call: TRBJ2-2; clone_size: -; d_call: -; cdr3_nt: TGTGCCAGTAGTCTCGGGGTTTCGAACACCGGGGAGCTGTTTTTT; cdr3_aa: CASSLGVSNTGELFF